This TCR beta chain was observed in a study of blood T cell repertoires in COVID-19. Germline trimming cut 5 bases from V and 3 bases from J; bases unmatched to any gene: 13. Per the germline V gene, CDR1 is SGHTA and CDR2 is FQGNSA. This CDR3 has 18 residues. Clones were read by immunoSEQ multiplex PCR, and TCRdb kept only the in-frame ones, dropping some. The sample holds around 260,000 clones, around 86% seen once. The V gene is TRBV7-2, the J gene TRBJ2-5; 12 bases agree with TRBD2. The source of this sequence is a man aged 40-49 years who had recovered from COVID-19. The sequenced sample consisted of peripheral blood. The CDR3 reads CASSEPSGRAVAKETQYF. Written as DNA, the CDR3 is TGTGCCAGCAGCGAACCTAGCGGGAGGGCGGTAGCGAAAGAGACCCAGTACTTC.